The text below deals with one T cell receptor (beta chain). This record belongs to a study of blood T cell repertoires in COVID-19. Assay used: immunoSEQ multiplex PCR; TCRdb lists only in-frame clones, some missing. The table includes approximately 150,000 clones, around 80% detected once. Per germline, CDR1 SGHNT and CDR2 YYREEE (reference sequence). The V segment lost 5 bases and the J segment 4 bases; nucleotides outside the gene matches: 10. The length of the CDR3 is 15 residues. Source material: PBMCs or T cells enriched from blood (not recorded which). The chain links TRBV5-4 to TRBJ2-5; 8 bases fit TRBD1. The source of this sequence is a man aged 35 to 55 who had recovered from COVID-19. The CDR3 is CASRYGQGRGETQYF. The CDR3 coding sequence is TGTGCCAGCAGATATGGACAGGGTCGTGGAGAGACCCAGTACTTC.